This T cell receptor beta chain was sequenced during a study of cytomegalovirus exposure and HLA in healthy donors. Study at large: Later analysis reported that the approximately 120 validation repertoires shared the platform of the 650 to 700 first-cohort repertoires.

Profiled with immunoSEQ multiplex PCR; TCRdb holds only in-frame clones, not every one. The sample lists roughly 150,000 clones, around 90% occurring once. The receptor's source is a man aged 18 to 29 in good health and CMV-seronegative. Sequencing was done on a sample of PBMCs.

The CDR3 DNA reads TGTGCCAGCAGCTTACAGGTGAACACTGAAGCTTTCTTT. Protein product: CASSLQVNTEAFF. The chain couples TRBV2 to TRBJ1-1; TRBD1 might be the D (5 bases). Germline V lookup: CDR1 SNHLY, CDR2 FYNNEI. The CDR3 runs 13 residues. The germline V and J ends were trimmed by 6 bases and 0 bases, with 8 bases remaining between them.